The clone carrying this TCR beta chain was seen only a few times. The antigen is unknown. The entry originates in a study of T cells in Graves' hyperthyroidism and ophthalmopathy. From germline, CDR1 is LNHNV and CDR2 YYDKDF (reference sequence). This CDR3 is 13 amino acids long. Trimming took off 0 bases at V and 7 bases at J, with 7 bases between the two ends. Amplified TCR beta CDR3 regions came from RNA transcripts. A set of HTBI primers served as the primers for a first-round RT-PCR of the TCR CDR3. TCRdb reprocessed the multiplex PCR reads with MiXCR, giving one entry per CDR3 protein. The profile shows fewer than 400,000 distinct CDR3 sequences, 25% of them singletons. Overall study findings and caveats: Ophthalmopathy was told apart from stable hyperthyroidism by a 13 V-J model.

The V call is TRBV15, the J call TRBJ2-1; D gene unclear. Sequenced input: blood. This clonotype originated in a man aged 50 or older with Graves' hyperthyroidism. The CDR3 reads CATSREAVNEQFF. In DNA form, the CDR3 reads TGTGCCACCAGCAGAGAGGCCGTGAATGAGCAGTTCTTC.